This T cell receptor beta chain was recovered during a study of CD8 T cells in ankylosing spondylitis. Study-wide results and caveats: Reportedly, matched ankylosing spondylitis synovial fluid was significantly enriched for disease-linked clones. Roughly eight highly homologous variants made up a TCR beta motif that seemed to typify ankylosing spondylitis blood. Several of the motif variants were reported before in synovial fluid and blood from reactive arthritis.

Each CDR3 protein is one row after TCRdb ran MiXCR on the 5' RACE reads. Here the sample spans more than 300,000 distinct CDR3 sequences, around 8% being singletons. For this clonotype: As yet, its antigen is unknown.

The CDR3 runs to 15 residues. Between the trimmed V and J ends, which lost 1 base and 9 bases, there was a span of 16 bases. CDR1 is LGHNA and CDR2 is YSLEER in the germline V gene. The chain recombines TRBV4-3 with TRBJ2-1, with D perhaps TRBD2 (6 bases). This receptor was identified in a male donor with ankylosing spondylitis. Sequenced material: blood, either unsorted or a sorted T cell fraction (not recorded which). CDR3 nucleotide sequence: TGCGCCAGCAGCCAAGGGGAAGAGACTAGGTTTGAGCAGTTCTTC. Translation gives CASSQGEETRFEQFF.